A selection of T cell receptor beta chains follows, all from one sample in a study of blood T cells in healthy people across ages. TCRdb reanalysed the 5' RACE reads using MiXCR and keeps one entry per CDR3 protein. The table lists 1.5 million to 2 million distinct CDR3 sequences, 25% to 30% of them singletons. The sequencing input was blood. These TCRs come from a woman aged 25 to 45 in good health. The CDR3 runs from the conserved cysteine through the conserved F or W. The order of the fields is V gene, D gene, clone size, J gene, CDR3 protein, CDR3 DNA. A D gene is named only where the DNA matches it firmly. For some rows the clone size is stated as once, few or many, or as a class when expanded; others skip it.

v_call: TRBV28; d_call: NA; clone_size: NA; j_call: TRBJ2-5; cdr3_aa: CASSSRDIPQETQYF; cdr3_nt: TGTGCCAGCAGTTCTCGGGACATACCTCAAGAGACCCAGTACTTC
v_call: TRBV12-5; d_call: NA; clone_size: NA; j_call: TRBJ2-1; cdr3_aa: CASGLDHSKGFF; cdr3_nt: TGTGCTAGTGGTTTGGATCACTCAAAGGGGTTCTTC
v_call: TRBV6-2/TRBV6-3; d_call: TRBD2; clone_size: many; j_call: TRBJ2-1; cdr3_aa: CASSLDSGRSSYNEQFF; cdr3_nt: TGTGCCAGCAGTCTCGATAGCGGGCGAAGCTCCTACAATGAGCAGTTCTTC
v_call: TRBV4-1; d_call: NA; clone_size: NA; j_call: TRBJ1-2; cdr3_aa: CASSKDQGANYGYTF; cdr3_nt: TGCGCCAGCAGCAAGGACCAGGGAGCTAACTATGGCTACACCTTC
v_call: TRBV2; d_call: NA; clone_size: NA; j_call: TRBJ1-5; cdr3_aa: CASRWTERQPQHF; cdr3_nt: TGTGCCAGCAGATGGACAGAAAGACAGCCCCAGCATTTT
v_call: TRBV20-1; d_call: NA; clone_size: few; j_call: TRBJ1-1; cdr3_aa: CIAGHLNTEAFF; cdr3_nt: TGCATTGCAGGGCACCTGAACACTGAAGCTTTCTTT
v_call: TRBV7-3; d_call: TRBD1; clone_size: NA; j_call: TRBJ2-5; cdr3_aa: CASSPGTGDAETQYF; cdr3_nt: TGTGCCAGCAGCCCCGGGACAGGGGATGCAGAGACCCAGTACTTC
v_call: TRBV20-1; d_call: TRBD1; clone_size: NA; j_call: TRBJ2-1; cdr3_aa: CSARTGRQFF; cdr3_nt: TGCAGTGCTAGGACAGGGAGGCAGTTCTTC
v_call: TRBV20-1; d_call: NA; clone_size: NA; j_call: TRBJ2-7; cdr3_aa: CSARGSRLSSYEQYF; cdr3_nt: TGCAGTGCTAGGGGGTCGCGGTTGAGCTCCTACGAGCAGTACTTC
v_call: TRBV24-1; d_call: TRBD2; clone_size: NA; j_call: TRBJ2-7; cdr3_aa: CATSEPTSGGANEQYF; cdr3_nt: TGTGCCACCAGTGAGCCGACTAGCGGGGGGGCTAATGAGCAGTACTTC
v_call: TRBV20-1; d_call: TRBD1; clone_size: few; j_call: TRBJ2-1; cdr3_aa: CSAFGTGINEQFF; cdr3_nt: TGCAGTGCTTTCGGGACAGGGATCAATGAGCAGTTCTTC
v_call: TRBV10-2; d_call: NA; clone_size: NA; j_call: TRBJ2-1; cdr3_aa: CASSDTDSVLYNEQFF; cdr3_nt: TGCGCCAGCAGTGACACGGACAGCGTACTCTACAATGAGCAGTTCTTC
v_call: TRBV6-6; d_call: NA; clone_size: few; j_call: TRBJ1-2; cdr3_aa: CRPCYYGYTF; cdr3_nt: TGTCGCCCCTGTTATTATGGCTACACCTTC
v_call: TRBV18; d_call: NA; clone_size: few; j_call: TRBJ1-2; cdr3_aa: CASSPPGLQYGYTF; cdr3_nt: TGTGCCAGCTCACCCCCGGGACTGCAATATGGCTACACCTTC
v_call: TRBV7-2; d_call: TRBD2; clone_size: NA; j_call: TRBJ2-5; cdr3_aa: CASSQGGREAQYF; cdr3_nt: TGTGCCAGCAGCCAGGGCGGGAGGGAGGCCCAGTACTTC
v_call: TRBV5-1; d_call: NA; clone_size: NA; j_call: TRBJ2-7; cdr3_aa: CASSLREMSSYNEQYF; cdr3_nt: TGCGCCAGCAGCTTGCGCGAGATGAGCTCCTACAATGAGCAGTACTTC
v_call: TRBV7-6; d_call: TRBD2; clone_size: few; j_call: TRBJ2-1; cdr3_aa: CASSPRGGGGGATEQFF; cdr3_nt: TGTGCCAGCAGCCCCCGAGGTGGGGGCGGGGGGGCCACTGAGCAGTTCTTC
v_call: TRBV4-2; d_call: NA; clone_size: many; j_call: TRBJ1-2; cdr3_aa: CASSQAEGVNYGYTF; cdr3_nt: TGTGCCAGCAGCCAAGCGGAGGGGGTTAACTATGGCTACACCTTC
v_call: TRBV18; d_call: NA; clone_size: many; j_call: TRBJ2-3; cdr3_aa: CASSPTDTQYF; cdr3_nt: TGTGCCAGCTCACCCACAGATACGCAGTATTTT
v_call: TRBV20-1; d_call: TRBD2; clone_size: many; j_call: TRBJ2-5; cdr3_aa: CSPTSGVETQYF; cdr3_nt: TGCAGCCCTACTAGCGGGGTGGAGACCCAGTACTTC
v_call: TRBV7-9; d_call: NA; clone_size: few; j_call: TRBJ2-5; cdr3_aa: CASSSTRRGGQETQYF; cdr3_nt: TGTGCCAGCAGCTCCACAAGGAGGGGCGGCCAAGAGACCCAGTACTTC
v_call: TRBV20-1; d_call: TRBD1; clone_size: few; j_call: TRBJ2-5; cdr3_aa: CSAAREQGSAWETQYF; cdr3_nt: TGCAGTGCCGCTAGGGAACAGGGGAGCGCCTGGGAGACCCAGTACTTC
v_call: TRBV7-3; d_call: NA; clone_size: many; j_call: TRBJ2-3; cdr3_aa: CASSDPQGGAADTQYF; cdr3_nt: TGTGCCAGCAGTGATCCTCAGGGGGGGGCGGCAGATACGCAGTATTTT
v_call: TRBV7-9; d_call: NA; clone_size: many; j_call: TRBJ2-1; cdr3_aa: CASSSRGGDTVNNEQFF; cdr3_nt: TGTGCCAGCAGCTCCCGAGGGGGGGACACCGTTAACAATGAGCAGTTCTTC
v_call: TRBV7-6; d_call: TRBD1; clone_size: few; j_call: TRBJ2-1; cdr3_aa: CASSLAWDRILNNEQFF; cdr3_nt: TGTGCCAGCAGCTTAGCCTGGGACAGGATTCTAAACAATGAGCAGTTCTTC
v_call: TRBV7-9; d_call: NA; clone_size: NA; j_call: TRBJ2-1; cdr3_aa: CASSQRPTGPNEQFF; cdr3_nt: TGTGCCAGCAGTCAGCGGCCTACCGGGCCCAATGAGCAGTTCTTC
v_call: TRBV24-1; d_call: TRBD1; clone_size: NA; j_call: TRBJ2-1; cdr3_aa: CATSDFLDREIGAYNEQFF; cdr3_nt: TGTGCCACCAGTGATTTCTTGGACAGGGAAATAGGAGCCTACAATGAGCAGTTCTTC
v_call: TRBV7-2; d_call: NA; clone_size: NA; j_call: TRBJ2-3; cdr3_aa: CASSLASTKTQYF; cdr3_nt: TGTGCCAGCAGCTTAGCGAGCACGAAAACGCAGTATTTT